This TCR beta chain originates from a study of T-cell memory formation after mild COVID-19. Study-wide results and caveats: Contracting CD4+ clones were located mainly in CM and EM, and CD8+ clones in EMRA.

Concerning this clonotype: Its specificity is unknown.

With constant-segment primers, 5'RACE yielded cDNA libraries of TCR alpha and TCR beta that carried sample barcodes and UMIs. MiXCR, run by TCRdb on the 5' RACE reads, gives a single entry per CDR3 protein. The table includes around 430,000 distinct CDR3 sequences, 15% to 20% detected once. The CDR3 runs 15 residues. J gave up 7 bases and V 6 bases, and 5 bases lay outside the gene matches. V usage is TRBV12-3 or TRBV12-4 and J usage is TRBJ2-1; 14 nucleotides align to TRBD2. The sequence was collected from a man between 18 and 29 years old who had mild COVID-19 (a few samples of this study predate the infection). Cell type and time point are not known. Sequencing was carried out using PBMCs or a T cell subset sorted from them (not recorded which). Here the CDR3 reads CASSQGLAGANEQFF. CDR3 bases: TGTGCCAGCAGCCAGGGACTAGCGGGGGCAAATGAGCAGTTCTTC.